The 26 T cell receptor beta chains presented below share a single source sample, sequenced in a study of technical replicates of blood from a few donors. Produced via immunoSEQ multiplex PCR; TCRdb's table is partial and in-frame only. The table lists approximately 50,000 clones, about 86% of them singletons, with 5.6% in the top ten. The sequenced sample was PBMCs. The receptors come from a human donor in good health. Some clones in this sample may be carry-over from other donors' samples.

The table lists this clone with a count of one. This chain links TRBV19 with TRBJ2-3, with TRBD2 matching 10 bases. With 5 bases clipped from V and 3 bases from J, the junction kept 8 bases outside the gene matches. The CDR3 runs 16 residues. Germline CDR1 and CDR2: LNHDA and SQIVND (reference sequence). The CDR3 nucleotides read TGTGCCAGTAGTTTCTCTCCTAGCGGGGGAACAGATACGCAGTATTTT. It encodes CASSFSPSGGTDTQYF.

This clone was recorded once. V gene TRBV19 combines with J gene TRBJ1-1, with 7 bases matching TRBD1. V trimming: 3 bases; J trimming: 4 bases; junction bases outside the gene matches: 5. CDR1 is LNHDA, CDR2 SQIVND, per germline (reference sequence). This CDR3 spans 14 amino acids. The CDR3 loop is CASSMVRGATEAFF. In DNA form, the CDR3 reads TGTGCCAGTAGTATGGTCAGGGGGGCCACTGAAGCTTTCTTT.

The V call is TRBV4-3, the J call TRBJ2-3; D is uncertain. The V and J ends lost 0 bases and 4 bases respectively, with 11 bases between them. Germline loops: CDR1 LGHNA, CDR2 YSLEER. The CDR3 is 15 residues long. The CDR3 DNA reads as TGCGCCAGCAGCCAAGATAGATACCACGCAGATACGCAGTATTTT. It translates to CASSQDRYHADTQYF.

The CDR3 sequence: CASSLTGLNEQFF. The CDR3 region has the DNA TGTGCCAGCAGCCTCACTGGTCTTAATGAGCAGTTCTTC. V usage is TRBV5-6 and J usage is TRBJ2-1; D unresolved. Germline V gene data show CDR1 as SGHDT and CDR2 as YYEEEE. The length of the CDR3 is 13 residues. The V end lost 4 bases, the J end lost 7 bases, and 12 bases lay between the germline ends.

The chain carries TRBV9 and TRBJ1-5, with 9 bases matching TRBD1. The CDR3 covers 14 residues. J gave up 7 bases and V 3 bases, and 5 bases lay outside the gene matches. CDR1 is SGDLS, CDR2 YYNGEE, per germline. CDR3 DNA: TGTGCCAGCAGCGCACAGGGGGCTGTACAGCCCCAGCATTTT. As protein: CASSAQGAVQPQHF. Combining the CDR3 with reference TRBV9 and TRBJ1-5 gives the whole variable domain DSGVTQTPKHLITATGQRVTLRCSPRSGDLSVYWYQQSLDQGLQFLIQYYNGEERAKGNILERFSAQQFPDLHSELNLSSLELGDSALYFCASSAQGAVQPQHFGDGTRLSIL.

V is TRBV9 and J is TRBJ1-1; D is undetermined. V shed 0 bases and J shed 4 bases, with 7 bases lying between them. The CDR3 sequence is 13 residues long. Germline loops: CDR1 SGDLS, CDR2 YYNGEE. The CDR3: CASSVDEGTEAFF. For the CDR3, the DNA is TGTGCCAGCAGCGTAGACGAGGGCACTGAAGCTTTCTTT.

This rearrangement joins TRBV7-9 to TRBJ1-2; tentatively, D is TRBD1 (6 bases). The CDR3 contains 16 residues. Germline CDR1 SEHNR, CDR2 FQNEAQ (reference sequence). Trimming left V 5 bases short and J 0 bases short, with 16 bases between. Here the CDR3 DNA reads TGTGCCAGCAGCACTTTCACCGGGACAACTAACTATGGCTACACCTTC. It encodes CASSTFTGTTNYGYTF.

This CDR3 is CSVEETGGTEAFF. CDR3 DNA sequence: TGCAGCGTTGAAGAAACAGGGGGCACTGAAGCTTTCTTT. The chain uses TRBV29-1 and TRBJ1-1, with 8 bases that match TRBD1. V shed 0 bases, J shed 4 bases, and the junction held 1 base outside the gene matches. This CDR3 is 13 amino acids long. Germline values: CDR1 SQVTM, CDR2 ANQGSEA.

The V call is TRBV7-8, the J call TRBJ2-4; D gene ambiguous. The CDR3 has 14 amino acids. Per germline, CDR1 SGHVS and CDR2 FQNEAQ. The V end lost 5 bases, the J end lost 0 bases, and 8 bases lay between the germline ends. The CDR3 DNA sequence: TGTGCCAGCAGCATTACAATAGCCAAAAACATTCAGTACTTC. Residues: CASSITIAKNIQYF.

The J gene is TRBJ2-3, the V gene TRBV7-2; 7 bases fit TRBD2. Germline CDR1 reads SGHTA; CDR2 reads FQGNSA. There are 17 residues in the CDR3. V trimming: 2 bases; J trimming: 2 bases; junction bases outside the gene matches: 10. The CDR3 bases are TGTGCCAGCAGCTTAACGGGCACTAGCGCCTTCACAGATACGCAGTATTTT. Amino acids: CASSLTGTSAFTDTQYF.

This sequence joins TRBV4-3 and TRBJ1-5; a weak D match, TRBD1 (5 bases). CDR1 is LGHNA, CDR2 YSLEER, per germline. The CDR3 totals 15 residues. The V end was cut by 0 bases, the J end by 7 bases, with 13 bases between. The CDR3 region has the DNA TGCGCCAGCAGCCAAGATAATCAGGGATACCAGCCCCAGCATTTT. Its protein product is CASSQDNQGYQPQHF.

The V and J genes are TRBV4-3 and TRBJ1-1; a possible D gene is TRBD1 (6 bases). The CDR3 spans 14 residues. The germline gives CDR1 LGHNA, CDR2 YSLEER. V lost 0 bases to trimming and J lost 5 bases, with 10 bases between them. The CDR3 DNA reads as TGCGCCAGCAGCCAAGAGTTGGACAGAACTGAAGCTTTCTTT. This codes for CASSQELDRTEAFF.

This clone has a handful of counts. The chain joins TRBV9 to TRBJ1-6; 10 nucleotides align to TRBD1. Germline V gives CDR1 SGDLS, CDR2 YYNGEE. The CDR3 is 14 amino acids. Trimming cost V 3 bases and J 10 bases; bases outside gene matches: 4. The CDR3 region has the DNA TGTGCCAGCAGCGGACGGGACAGGGGATCACCCCTCCACTTT. This gives the protein CASSGRDRGSPLHF. The whole variable domain, filled in from reference TRBV9 and TRBJ1-6, reads DSGVTQTPKHLITATGQRVTLRCSPRSGDLSVYWYQQSLDQGLQFLIQYYNGEERAKGNILERFSAQQFPDLHSELNLSSLELGDSALYFCASSGRDRGSPLHFGNGTRLTVT.

CDR3 amino acids: CASSLARGYGYTF. In DNA, the CDR3 is TGTGCCAGCAGCTTAGCGCGGGGCTATGGCTACACCTTC. V is TRBV7-9 and J is TRBJ1-2; no firm D call. Germline V CDR1 and CDR2: SEHNR, FQNEAQ (reference sequence). V was cut by 0 bases and J by 4 bases, with 6 bases left in between. CDR3 size: 13 residues.

This chain connects TRBV7-2 to TRBJ2-3; 9 bases are shared with TRBD2. The CDR3 covers 15 residues. CDR1 and CDR2 (germline): SGHTA, FQGNSA. V lost 6 bases, J lost 3 bases, and 7 bases stayed unmatched. The CDR3 DNA sequence: TGTGCCAGCAGGTTTAGCGGGAGCAGTACAGATACGCAGTATTTT. It codes for CASRFSGSSTDTQYF.

V usage is TRBV18 and J usage is TRBJ1-1; D remains ambiguous. This CDR3 contains 14 residues. Trimming removed 5 bases at V and 1 base at J, with 11 bases between. Germline V lookup: CDR1 KGHSH, CDR2 LQKENI. The CDR3 sequence is CASSFVVGNTEAFF. The CDR3 nucleotides read TGTGCCAGCTCATTCGTCGTCGGGAACACTGAAGCTTTCTTT.

This chain uses TRBV30 with TRBJ2-7; 7 nucleotides match TRBD2. V lost 7 bases to trimming and J lost 3 bases; unmatched junction nucleotides: 9. The CDR3 covers 13 residues. Germline CDR1 is GTSNPN and CDR2 is SVGIG (reference sequence). The CDR3 sequence is CALEFGGSYEQYF. The CDR3, as DNA: TGTGCCTTGGAGTTCGGCGGGAGCTACGAGCAGTACTTC.

This chain uses TRBV21-1 with TRBJ1-6; the table gives TRBD1 as D, unverified against the DNA. TRBV21-1 is listed as a pseudogene. The length of the CDR3 is 15 residues. The CDR3 DNA reads as TGTGCCAGCGGAGGGACAGGACATTATAATTCACCCCTCCACTTT. This encodes CASGGTGHYNSPLHF.

This clone showed up just once. The chain links TRBV5-4 to TRBJ2-3; a possible D gene is TRBD2 (6 bases). Germline loops: CDR1 SGHNT, CDR2 YYREEE (reference sequence). The CDR3 is 13 residues long. V lost 4 bases to trimming and J lost 4 bases, with 10 bases between them. In DNA form, the CDR3 reads TGTGCCAGCAGCCCGACGGGGGCAGATACGCAGTATTTT. The encoded protein is CASSPTGADTQYF.

This rearrangement joins TRBV19 to TRBJ2-7, with TRBD1 identical over 9 bases. V gave up 9 bases and J gave up 9 bases; unmatched junction bases: 18. The CDR3 consists of 15 residues. Looked up from germline, CDR1 is LNHDA and CDR2 is SQIVND (reference sequence). The CDR3 loop is CASSPHRQGERGQYF. In nucleotides, the CDR3 is TGTGCCAGCTCCCCCCATCGACAGGGGGAAAGGGGGCAGTACTTC.

V gene TRBV7-9 combines with J gene TRBJ2-5; 12 bases are a match to TRBD1. The V and J ends lost 7 bases and 4 bases, in that order; junction bases with no gene match: 1. Per the germline V gene, CDR1 is SEHNR and CDR2 is FQNEAQ (reference sequence). This CDR3 has 13 residues. CDR3 sequence (DNA): TGTGCCAGCATGGGACAGGGGGCAGAGACCCAGTACTTC. Protein: CASMGQGAETQYF. Based on the CDR3 plus reference TRBV7-9 and TRBJ2-5, the full variable domain is DTGVSQNPRHKITKRGQNVTFRCDPISEHNRLYWYRQTLGQGPEFLTYFQNEAQLEKSRLLSDRFSAERPKGSFSTLEIQRTEQGDSAMYLCASMGQGAETQYFGPGTRLLVL.

The V call is TRBV25-1, the J call TRBJ1-1, with D perhaps matching TRBD1 (6 bases). This CDR3 region has 15 residues. Germline values: CDR1 MGHDK, CDR2 SYGVNS. V was clipped by 5 bases and J by 0 bases, with 13 bases between them. As DNA, the CDR3 is TGTGCCAGCAGTTCTCGGGACATCATGAACACTGAAGCTTTCTTT. This gives the protein CASSSRDIMNTEAFF.

The chain combines TRBV19 with TRBJ2-7; TRBD1 matches at 10 bases. This CDR3 has 14 amino acids. The germline V gene encodes CDR1 LNHDA and CDR2 SQIVND (reference sequence). Trimming at V came to 5 bases and at J to 7 bases, leaving 8 bases not matched to a gene. The DNA for the CDR3 is TGTGCCAGTAGTTCCCGACAGGGGGCGCGGGAGCAGTACTTC. Protein: CASSSRQGAREQYF.

The genes are TRBV30 and TRBJ1-1; D call uncertain. This CDR3 has 13 residues. Trimming took off 0 bases at V and 4 bases at J, with 9 bases between the two ends. Germline V gene sequence: CDR1 GTSNPN, CDR2 SVGIG (reference sequence). The CDR3 nucleotides are TGTGCCTGGAGTGTAGTGGGAGGCACTGAAGCTTTCTTT. Amino acid sequence: CAWSVVGGTEAFF.

The rearrangement joins TRBV7-6 to TRBJ2-1; 8 nucleotides match TRBD2. V was clipped by 7 bases and J by 5 bases; unmatched bases: 10. The germline V gene has CDR1 SGHVS and CDR2 FNYEAQ. This CDR3 comprises 15 residues. The CDR3 coding sequence is TGTGCCAGCACCGACCCCCGGGAGGGCCACAATGAGCAGTTCTTC. Protein product: CASTDPREGHNEQFF.

The chain links TRBV30 to TRBJ2-5, with a weak D call TRBD1 (5 bases). The CDR3 loop spans 14 amino acids. Per the germline V gene, CDR1 is GTSNPN and CDR2 is SVGIG (reference sequence). The V end was cut by 0 bases, the J end by 5 bases, with 13 bases between. For the CDR3, the DNA is TGTGCCTGGAGTGTACCTAAGGGGAAGGAGACCCAGTACTTC. Encoded protein: CAWSVPKGKETQYF.